This T cell receptor beta chain was captured in a study of T cell repertoires in cytomegalovirus infection. Study-level information: Signatures in public TCR beta sequences pointed to both CMV infection and matching HLA type. Findings and limits, study-wide: Across the ex vivo response, the dominant clonotypes were HLA-C-restricted CMV-specific TCR beta clonotypes.

For this clonotype: The antigen remains unidentified.

Germline values: CDR1 SGHVS, CDR2 FNYEAQ. The CDR3 consists of 13 residues. V was clipped by 8 bases and J by 3 bases, with 14 bases between them. MiXCR, applied by TCRdb to the reads, yields one record per CDR3 protein. Of about 830,000 distinct CDR3 sequences listed, around a third are singletons. J is TRBJ2-7 and V is TRBV7-6; D perhaps matches TRBD2 (5 bases). The sample here was cultured CD8+ T cells from PBMCs, taken from culture after CMV antigen stimulation. The TCR originated in a human donor in good health (CMV status not recorded). Some clones in this sample may be carry-over from other donors' samples. For the CDR3, the DNA is TGTGCCAGCCAACGGAGCGGAGACTACGAGCAGTACTTC. It codes for CASQRSGDYEQYF.